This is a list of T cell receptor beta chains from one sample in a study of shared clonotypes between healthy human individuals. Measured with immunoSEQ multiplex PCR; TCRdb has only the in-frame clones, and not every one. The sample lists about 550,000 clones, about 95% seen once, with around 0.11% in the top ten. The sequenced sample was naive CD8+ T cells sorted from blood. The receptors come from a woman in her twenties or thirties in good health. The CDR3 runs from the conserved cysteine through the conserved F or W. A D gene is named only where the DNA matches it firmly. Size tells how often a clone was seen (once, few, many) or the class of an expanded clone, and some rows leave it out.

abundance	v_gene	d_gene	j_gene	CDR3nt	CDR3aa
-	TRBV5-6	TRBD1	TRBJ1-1	TGTGCCAGCAGCTTTTTACAGGGGGGTACTGAAGCTTTCTTT	CASSFLQGGTEAFF
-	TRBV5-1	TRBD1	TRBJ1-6	TGCGCCAGCAGCAGAGACAGGGGAGGAACACCCCTCCACTTT	CASSRDRGGTPLHF
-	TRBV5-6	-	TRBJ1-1	TGTGCCAGCAGCTTTGGGGGGGCTGAAGCTTTCTTT	CASSFGGAEAFF
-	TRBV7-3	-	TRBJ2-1	TGTGCCAGCAGCTCAGGGATTGGGCAGTTCTTC	CASSSGIGQFF
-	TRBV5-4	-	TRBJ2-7	TGTGCCAGCAGATTTAGCTCAGACTACGAGCAGTACTTC	CASRFSSDYEQYF
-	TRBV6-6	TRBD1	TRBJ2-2	TGTGCCAGCAGTCAAGGGACAGGGTTAGAGACCGGGGAGCTGTTTTTT	CASSQGTGLETGELFF
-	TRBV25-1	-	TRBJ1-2	TGTGCCAGCACCCCCGGGGGAGAGAACTATGGCTACACCTTC	CASTPGGENYGYTF
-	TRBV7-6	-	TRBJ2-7	TGTGCCAGCAGCTTAGGGGCAGGCTCAGTATACGAGCAGTACTTC	CASSLGAGSVYEQYF
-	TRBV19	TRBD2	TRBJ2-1	TGTGCCAGTAGTATAAGCGGGAGGGCCATTGGGAATGAGCAGTTCTTC	CASSISGRAIGNEQFF
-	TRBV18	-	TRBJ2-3	TGTGCCAGCTCAGCCGGGACTGGCGGGATGAGCACAGATACGCAGTATTTT	CASSAGTGGMSTDTQYF
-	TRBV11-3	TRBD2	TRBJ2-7	TGTGCCAGGAGCTCCGAGGGGGGAAGCGGGAGTATTTACGAGCAGTACTTC	CARSSEGGSGSIYEQYF
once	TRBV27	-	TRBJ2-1	TGTGCCAGCAGTTTACGGAGCAGCTCCTACAATGAGCAGTTCTTC	CASSLRSSSYNEQFF
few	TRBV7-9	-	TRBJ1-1	TGTGCCAGCAGCTTAGACCTCCCCCAAGGGAAGGAGGGGGACACTGAAGCTTTCTTT	CASSLDLPQGKEGDTEAFF
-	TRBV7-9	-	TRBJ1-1	TGTGCCAGCAGCCCCGCGGGGTTGAACACTGAAGCTTTCTTT	CASSPAGLNTEAFF
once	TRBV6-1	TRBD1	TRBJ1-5	TGTGCCAGCAGGGGGGAAGGGACAGTCAATCAGCCCCAGCATTTT	CASRGEGTVNQPQHF
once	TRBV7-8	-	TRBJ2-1	TGTGCCAGCAGCTACCCTTCCGCGGAGGTCTACAATGAGCAGTTCTTC	CASSYPSAEVYNEQFF
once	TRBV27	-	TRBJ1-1	TGTGCCAGCAGTTTATCGGCCGCAATGAACACTGAAGCTTTCTTT	CASSLSAAMNTEAFF
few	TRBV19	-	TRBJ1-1	TGTGCCAGTACTCCCCCCGGGACCACTGAAGCTTTCTTT	CASTPPGTTEAFF
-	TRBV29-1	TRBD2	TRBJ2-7	TGCAGCGTCGGACTAGCGGGAGACGAGCAGTACTTC	CSVGLAGDEQYF
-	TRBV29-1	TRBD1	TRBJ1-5	TGCAGCGTAAGACAGGGGGAGGCCAATCAGCCCCAGCATTTT	CSVRQGEANQPQHF
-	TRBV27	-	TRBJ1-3	TGTGCCAGCAGTTACCGGGGCTCTAGGACCTCTGGAAACACCATATATTTT	CASSYRGSRTSGNTIYF
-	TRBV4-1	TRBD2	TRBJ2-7	TGCGCCAGCAGCCATAGACTAGCGGGAGCTGGTGAGCAGTACTTC	CASSHRLAGAGEQYF
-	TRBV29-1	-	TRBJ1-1	TGCAGCGTTGAGAAGGGAGGGAACACTGAAGCTTTCTTT	CSVEKGGNTEAFF